The entry that follows covers one T cell receptor beta chain sequence. The source of the sample is a study of blood T cell repertoires in COVID-19. Whole-study context: PBMCs, B-cell-depleted T cells, or T cells were the source of the cDNA or gDNA that made up the material.

In germline, CDR1 is SNHLY, CDR2 FYNNEI. The ends lost 6 bases at V and 10 bases at J; junction bases unmatched: 8. The CDR3 totals 14 residues. As handled by the study authors: Reference gene primer amplification gave nucleated cell count estimates. TCRdb's copy holds only in-frame clones and misses some; the assay was immunoSEQ multiplex PCR. That table gives V, J and clone size, and the DNA gave D and trimming. The repertoire has roughly 24,000 clones, 82% of them found once; the top ten carry 25% to 35%. The rearrangement joins TRBV2 to TRBJ2-2, with 10 bases aligning to TRBD1. This clonotype originated in a human donor in a cohort sampled during active COVID-19. The sample consisted of peripheral blood. This chain's CDR3 is CASSKDRGVVELFF. CDR3 DNA sequence: TGTGCCAGCAGCAAGGACAGGGGGGTCGTGGAGCTGTTTTTT.